Each of the 8 T cell receptor beta chains below was sequenced from the same sample in a study of control samples from healthy donors and cancer patients. Measured with immunoSEQ multiplex PCR; TCRdb has only the in-frame clones, and not every one. The sample consists of roughly 90,000 clones, almost 85% of them appearing once. The sequenced material came from blood. Receptors were obtained from a woman aged 55 to 70 in good health.

The rearrangement uses TRBV19 and TRBJ2-7; a weak D match, TRBD2 (6 bases). Germline CDR1 LNHDA, CDR2 SQIVND (reference sequence). This CDR3 comprises 17 residues. With 6 bases removed from V and 2 bases from J, the gap between germline ends came to 23 bases. In DNA, the CDR3 is TGTGCCAGTAGCGATCAAGCGTATCGGACTACCGCCTACGAGCAGTACTTC. It is translated as CASSDQAYRTTAYEQYF.

The chain couples TRBV29-1 to TRBJ2-7; 10 bases fit TRBD2. The CDR3 totals 14 residues. With 7 bases clipped from V and 4 bases from J, the junction kept 10 bases outside the gene matches. Germline assignment: CDR1 SQVTM and CDR2 ANQGSEA. The CDR3 reads CSGSGTSDSYEQYF. The CDR3 nucleotides read TGCAGCGGATCCGGGACTAGCGACAGTTACGAGCAGTACTTC.

The rearrangement uses TRBV19 and TRBJ2-7, with 8 bases aligning to TRBD1. The J segment lost 0 bases and the V segment lost 6 bases, leaving 4 bases of the junction unmatched. CDR1 is LNHDA, CDR2 SQIVND, per germline (reference sequence). This CDR3 has 14 amino acids. The CDR3 coding sequence is TGTGCCAGTAGCCCGACAGGGGACTCCTACGAGCAGTACTTC. Protein sequence: CASSPTGDSYEQYF.

The rearrangement links TRBV18 to TRBJ1-6; TRBD1 is a possible D gene (5 bases). The germline V gene has CDR1 KGHSH and CDR2 LQKENI. The CDR3 runs 15 residues. Trimming removed 2 bases at V and 7 bases at J, with 12 bases between. CDR3 residues: CASSPLGESNSPLHF. In nucleotides, the CDR3 is TGTGCCAGCTCACCATTAGGGGAATCGAATTCACCCCTCCACTTT. Drawing the rest from reference TRBV18 and TRBJ1-6, the complete variable domain is NAGVMQNPRHLVRRRGQEARLRCSPMKGHSHVYWYRQLPEEGLKFMVYLQKENIIDESGMPKERFSAEFPKEGPSILRIQQVVRGDSAAYFCASSPLGESNSPLHFGNGTRLTVT.

This chain uses TRBV7-2 with TRBJ2-7, with 9 nucleotides matching TRBD1. Germline-derived CDR1 and CDR2 are SGHTA and FQGNSA. The CDR3 has 15 amino acids. Unmatched junction bases numbered 2, after V lost 2 bases and J lost 0 bases. Written as DNA, the CDR3 is TGTGCCAGCAGCTTAACGGGACAGGGCTCCTACGAGCAGTACTTC. Protein sequence: CASSLTGQGSYEQYF. The full variable domain, its missing parts supplied by reference TRBV7-2 and TRBJ2-7, is GAGVSQSPSNKVTEKGKDVELRCDPISGHTALYWYRQSLGQGLEFLIYFQGNSAPDKSGLPSDRFSAERTGGSVSTLTIQRTQQEDSAVYLCASSLTGQGSYEQYFGPGTRLTVT.

This chain uses TRBV19 with TRBJ1-5; tentatively, D is TRBD1 (5 bases). The V gene lost 8 bases and the J gene lost 7 bases, with 18 bases spanning the gap. The germline CDR1 and CDR2 sequences are LNHDA and SQIVND (reference sequence). CDR3 size: 14 residues. The CDR3 reads CASAPRDPRQPQHF. CDR3 nucleotides: TGTGCCAGTGCCCCCCGGGACCCGCGACAGCCCCAGCATTTT.

This sequence joins TRBV29-1 and TRBJ1-5; weak D call: TRBD1 (6 bases). Germline values: CDR1 SQVTM, CDR2 ANQGSEA. V was trimmed by 6 bases and J by 4 bases, leaving 16 bases between them. The CDR3 extends over 14 amino acids. CDR3 nucleotides: TGCAGCGTGTCCTGGGCCACAGGGAATCAGCCCCAGCATTTT. The encoded protein is CSVSWATGNQPQHF.

The chain has TRBV18 and TRBJ2-3, with D maybe TRBD1 (7 bases). Germline CDR1 is KGHSH and CDR2 is LQKENI. The CDR3 covers 14 residues. V dropped 8 bases and J dropped 2 bases, with 14 bases sitting between them. The CDR3 region is CASARQGLTDTQYF. In DNA form, the CDR3 reads TGTGCCAGCGCGAGACAGGGACTCACAGATACGCAGTATTTT. Based on the CDR3 plus reference TRBV18 and TRBJ2-3, the full variable domain is NAGVMQNPRHLVRRRGQEARLRCSPMKGHSHVYWYRQLPEEGLKFMVYLQKENIIDESGMPKERFSAEFPKEGPSILRIQQVVRGDSAAYFCASARQGLTDTQYFGPGTRLTVL.